A single sample is the source of the 28 T cell receptor beta chains below, sequenced in a study of T-cell reconstitution after alpha-beta-depleted transplantation in children. For TCRbeta, the library was prepared with unique molecular identifiers. TCRdb passed the PCR reads through MiXCR, listing each CDR3 protein once. The profile shows about 600,000 distinct CDR3 sequences, about 10% of them singletons. The input for sequencing was PBMCs from the stem cell graft donor, taken from the stem cell graft. The receptor set was obtained from a human donor who donated a stem cell graft to a child with acute myeloid leukemia.

The rearrangement uses TRBV4-2 and TRBJ2-7; D may match TRBD1 or TRBD2 (5 bases each). Trimming pared 0 bases from V and 3 bases from J, leaving 12 bases between. CDR1 and CDR2 from the germline V gene are LGHNA and YNFKEQ. CDR3 length equals 15 residues. The CDR3 DNA sequence: TGTGCCAGCAGCCAAGATAGCGATCAGGGCTACGAGCAGTACTTC. Encoded protein: CASSQDSDQGYEQYF.

This clonotype was seen a single time. The chain carries TRBV7-3 and TRBJ2-1; 9 nucleotides agree with TRBD2. The CDR3 length is 15 residues. Trimming at V came to 0 bases and at J to 9 bases, leaving 6 bases not matched to a gene. CDR1 SGHTA and CDR2 FQGTGA come from the germline V gene. DNA for the CDR3: TGTGCCAGCAGCTTAACTAGCGGGAGTTACGGTGAGCAGTTCTTC. This sequence encodes CASSLTSGSYGEQFF.

This clonotype was observed a few times. This chain uses TRBV2 with TRBJ1-5; no definite D call. The length of the CDR3 is 19 residues. From germline, CDR1 is SNHLY and CDR2 FYNNEI. The V and J ends lost 4 bases and 0 bases respectively, with 22 bases between them. The CDR3 loop is CASSVPHRAEIYSNQPQHF. The CDR3 DNA is TGTGCCAGCAGTGTCCCCCACCGGGCCGAAATTTATAGCAATCAGCCCCAGCATTTT.

This clonotype was recorded a few times. The chain is built from TRBV12-3 or TRBV12-4 and TRBJ2-6; D not resolved. Trimming took 6 bases from V and 0 from J, leaving 9 bases between them. The CDR3 consists of 15 residues. CDR3 region: CASSPVGSGANVLTF. The DNA for the CDR3 is TGTGCCAGCAGCCCCGTGGGCTCTGGGGCCAACGTCCTGACTTTC.

The chain has TRBV7-2 and TRBJ1-4; D is ambiguous. V lost 3 bases and J 4 bases, leaving 6 bases between the germline ends. Germline loops: CDR1 SGHTA, CDR2 FQGNSA. This CDR3 is 13 amino acids long. DNA of the CDR3: TGTGCCAGCAGCTTGATTGGTAATGAAAAACTGTTTTTT. Its translation is CASSLIGNEKLFF.

As regards this clonotype: A much larger clone is a single base away; this may be a read error. V gene TRBV5-1 combines with J gene TRBJ2-2; D gene unclear. V lost 0 bases and J lost 4, with 10 bases in between. This CDR3 has 15 residues. Germline CDR1 is SGHRS and CDR2 is YFSETQ. CDR3 sequence (DNA): TGCGCCAGCAGCTTGGTTGCTATCGGCACCGGGGAGCTGTTTTTT. Residues: CASSLVAIGTGELFF.

V and J are TRBV5-1 and TRBJ2-2; D is unclear. Trimming took 1 base from V and 5 from J, leaving 6 bases between them. Per germline, CDR1 SGHRS and CDR2 YFSETQ. The CDR3 is 13 amino acids. Here the CDR3 reads CASSLFGTGELFF. The CDR3 nucleotides read TGCGCCAGCAGCTTGTTTGGGACCGGGGAGCTGTTTTTT.

This clonotype was recorded a few times. The chain uses TRBV5-1 and TRBJ2-3; D unresolved. CDR1 is SGHRS, CDR2 YFSETQ, per germline. The CDR3 spans 14 residues. Trimming cost V 6 bases and J 2 bases, with 13 bases left between them. Here the CDR3 reads CASMYSPSTDTQYF. The CDR3 bases are TGCGCCAGCATGTACTCCCCCTCCACAGATACGCAGTATTTT.

The rearrangement uses TRBV3-1 and TRBJ2-1; the match to TRBD1 covers 8 bases. Germline V gene sequence: CDR1 LGHDT, CDR2 YNNKEL (reference sequence). The length of the CDR3 is 11 residues. V lost 1 base, J lost 15 bases, and 2 bases stayed unmatched. The CDR3 bases are TGTGCCAGCAGCCAAGGACAGGGGCTGTTCTTC. Amino acids: CASSQGQGLFF.

This clonotype was recorded a few times. The CDR3 coding sequence is TGTGCCAGCAGTCCGGCGGGGCCCCGCAATGAGCAGTTCTTC. It codes for CASSPAGPRNEQFF. This chain joins TRBV6-2 or TRBV6-3 and TRBJ2-1; D might be TRBD2 (6 bases). The CDR3 runs to 14 residues. CDR1 is MNHEY, CDR2 SVGEGT, per germline. V was shortened by 5 bases and J by 6 bases, with 14 bases between the two germline ends.

This clonotype was seen at least ten times. The rearrangement uses TRBV9 and TRBJ2-7, with TRBD2 matching over 9 bases. V gave up 2 bases and J gave up 4 bases; unmatched junction bases: 7. The CDR3 extends over 15 amino acids. Looked up from germline, CDR1 is SGDLS and CDR2 is YYNGEE. The CDR3 sequence: CASSVQPTSGYEQYF. The CDR3 region has the DNA TGTGCCAGCAGCGTCCAACCGACTAGCGGATACGAGCAGTACTTC.

This clonotype has at least ten counts. This sequence joins TRBV20-1 and TRBJ2-3, with D possibly matching TRBD2 (5 bases). The CDR3 is made up of 13 amino acids. The V end lost 0 bases, the J end lost 5 bases, and 9 bases lay between the germline ends. CDR1 and CDR2 from the germline V gene are DFQATT and SNEGSKA (reference sequence). CDR3 residues: CSARESSEDTQYF. CDR3 coding DNA: TGCAGTGCTAGAGAGAGTAGCGAAGATACGCAGTATTTT.

This clonotype showed up many times. The V and J genes are TRBV20-1 and TRBJ2-7; D may correspond to TRBD1 or TRBD2 (5 bases each). V dropped 6 bases and J dropped 4 bases, with 16 bases sitting between them. Germline values: CDR1 DFQATT, CDR2 SNEGSKA (reference sequence). CDR3 length: 13 residues. CDR3 in DNA: TGCAGTGCGAGCCCGGGACCCGGATACGAGCAGTACTTC. Translated, it gives CSASPGPGYEQYF.

This clonotype was seen ten or more times. At one boundary the junction diverges from the germline segment, which might be a read error. The chain joins TRBV7-6 to TRBJ2-7; 10 bases line up with TRBD2. CDR1 and CDR2 from the germline V gene are SGHVS and FNYEAQ. The CDR3 has 15 amino acids. CDR3 residues: CASSLAAGGPYEQYF. CDR3 sequence (DNA): TGTGCCAGCAGTTTAGCAGCGGGAGGGCCCTACGAGCAGTACTTC.

This clonotype has just a few counts. The chain is built from TRBV6-2 or TRBV6-3 and TRBJ2-1; 7 bases align to TRBD2. J lost 8 bases, V lost 7 bases, and 17 bases had no gene match. Per the germline V gene, CDR1 is MNHEY and CDR2 is SVGEGT. The CDR3 is 16 residues long. The CDR3 DNA is TGTGCCAGCACCCACCAGCGGGAATTTCTACGGGATGAGCAGTTCTTC. This translates into CASTHQREFLRDEQFF.

In its sample, this clonotype was seen once. V gene TRBV7-2 combines with J gene TRBJ2-3, with TRBD2 matching 10 bases. Trimming took 5 bases from V and 0 from J; bases not matched to a gene: 11. Germline-derived CDR1 and CDR2 are SGHTA and FQGNSA. The CDR3 has 18 amino acids. CDR3: CASSVSGRSGLSTDTQYF. The CDR3 DNA follows: TGTGCCAGCAGCGTTAGCGGGAGGAGTGGCCTGAGCACAGATACGCAGTATTTT.

This chain joins TRBV29-1 and TRBJ2-1; 7 positions agree with TRBD1. Germline V gene data show CDR1 as SQVTM and CDR2 as ANQGSEA. This CDR3 has 12 amino acids. Germline trimming cut 3 bases from V and 6 bases from J; bases unmatched to any gene: 2. CDR3: CSVDNRGNEQFF. As DNA, the CDR3 is TGCAGCGTTGATAACAGGGGCAATGAGCAGTTCTTC.

V usage is TRBV13 and J usage is TRBJ2-7; D is ambiguous. Trimming shortened V by 5 bases and J by 3 bases, and 11 bases separated the two germline ends. This CDR3 is built from 13 residues. Germline V lookup: CDR1 PRHDT, CDR2 FYEKMQ (reference sequence). CDR3 DNA: TGTGCCAGCAGCCCCCGACCGAGCTACGAGCAGTACTTC. Its protein product is CASSPRPSYEQYF.

With regard to this clonotype: This may stem from a read error, because a much larger clone lies one nucleotide away. V is TRBV11-3 and J is TRBJ2-7; 7 bases fit TRBD2. V was clipped by 8 bases and J by 0 bases; unmatched bases: 10. The CDR3 runs to 15 residues. Germline V gene data show CDR1 as SGHNT and CDR2 as YENEEA. The CDR3 coding sequence is TGTGCCAGCGGAAAGAGCGGGGAGAGCTCCTACGAGCAGTACTTC. Its translation is CASGKSGESSYEQYF.

The sample holds one count of this clonotype. The chain joins TRBV29-1 to TRBJ1-1; D may be TRBD1 (6 bases). The V end was cut by 7 bases, the J end by 5 bases, with 11 bases between. The CDR3 is 11 residues long. Per germline, CDR1 SQVTM and CDR2 ANQGSEA. CDR3 amino acids: CSGLRGTEAFF. CDR3 in DNA: TGCAGCGGATTGAGGGGGACTGAAGCTTTCTTT.

The rearrangement uses TRBV29-1 and TRBJ2-1, with unresolved D. The CDR3 is made up of 12 amino acids. Trimming pared 0 bases from V and 7 bases from J, leaving 7 bases between. CDR1 and CDR2 (germline): SQVTM, ANQGSEA. The chain's CDR3 is CSVEEPQNEQFF. The CDR3 DNA is TGCAGCGTTGAAGAGCCGCAGAATGAGCAGTTCTTC.

This clonotype turned up a few times. The chain carries TRBV29-1 and TRBJ2-3; tentatively, D is TRBD1 (5 bases). Deletions cut 5 bases from V and 4 bases from J, with 13 bases between. There are 13 residues in the CDR3. CDR1 SQVTM and CDR2 ANQGSEA come from the germline V gene. The CDR3 DNA sequence: TGCAGCGTTCGCGCCAGGGTCGCAGATACGCAGTATTTT. It is translated as CSVRARVADTQYF.

This clonotype was detected only a few times. The rearrangement joins TRBV5-1 to TRBJ2-3; D is tentatively TRBD1 or TRBD2 (5 bases each). The germline gives CDR1 SGHRS, CDR2 YFSETQ. Trimming took 4 bases from V and 2 from J, leaving 11 bases between them. This CDR3 has 14 amino acids. The CDR3 spells CASSPGPDTDTQYF. In DNA form, the CDR3 reads TGCGCCAGCAGCCCGGGACCAGACACAGATACGCAGTATTTT.

This clonotype occurred a few times. The chain recombines TRBV28 with TRBJ1-5; 9 bases agree with TRBD1. The germline CDR1 and CDR2 sequences are MDHEN and SYDVKM. The CDR3 extends over 15 amino acids. Germline trimming cut 3 bases from V and 5 bases from J; bases unmatched to any gene: 5. The CDR3 region has the DNA TGTGCCAGCAGTTTGACGGGACAGGGTGATCAGCCCCAGCATTTT. It encodes CASSLTGQGDQPQHF.

The rearrangement uses TRBV3-1 and TRBJ2-3, with D possibly TRBD1 on 6 matching bases. Trimming pared 2 bases from V and 0 bases from J, leaving 12 bases between. The CDR3 has 16 amino acids. CDR1 and CDR2 (germline): LGHDT, YNNKEL (reference sequence). The CDR3 loop reads CASSQRRQASTDTQYF. CDR3 coding DNA: TGTGCCAGCAGCCAAAGGAGACAGGCTAGCACAGATACGCAGTATTTT.

This clonotype was counted ten times or more. This chain connects TRBV29-1 to TRBJ2-2, with 8 nucleotides matching TRBD1. Germline CDR1 SQVTM, CDR2 ANQGSEA. This CDR3 has 14 amino acids. The trim removed 3 bases at V and 7 bases at J, leaving 7 bases unmatched. This chain's CDR3 is CSVEPRGQDGELFF. The DNA of the CDR3 is TGCAGCGTTGAGCCCAGGGGGCAAGACGGGGAGCTGTTTTTT.

This clonotype was seen many times. The chain is built from TRBV6-2 or TRBV6-3 and TRBJ1-1, with 11 bases lining up with TRBD1. Trimming cost V 5 bases and J 3 bases; bases outside gene matches: 8. The CDR3 is 16 amino acids. Germline assignment: CDR1 MNHEY and CDR2 SVGEGT. CDR3 DNA: TGTGCCAGCAGTGCGGGACAGGGGGGTCCGGACACTGAAGCTTTCTTT. Translation gives CASSAGQGGPDTEAFF.

The chain links TRBV2 to TRBJ2-1; TRBD2 matches at 11 bases. CDR1 is SNHLY, CDR2 FYNNEI, per germline. The ends lost 5 bases at V and 10 bases at J; junction bases unmatched: 7. CDR3 length: 14 amino acids. The CDR3 loop reads CASSLLAGVSEQFF. As DNA, the CDR3 is TGTGCCAGCAGTCTACTAGCGGGAGTCAGCGAGCAGTTCTTC.